Listed below are T cell receptor beta chains from one sample, sequenced in a study of lymphopenia after photon versus proton radiotherapy. The table came from immunoSEQ multiplex PCR; TCRdb's copy has only in-frame clones and leaves some out. The profile shows 28,000 or so clones, more than 80% of them singletons. The input for sequencing was peripheral blood, taken from a patient treated with photon-based radiotherapy. These receptors came from a man aged 25-45 years with gastric cancer. CDR3s include the opening cysteine and the closing phenylalanine or tryptophan. Each record gives: V gene, CDR3 length, CDR3 protein.

v_gene: TRBV6-5; len: 12; CDR3aa: CASRGPNLKGFF
v_gene: TRBV29-1; len: 12; CDR3aa: CSVGAADYEQYF
v_gene: TRBV6-5; len: 15; CDR3aa: CASSYSTGAGEKLFF
v_gene: TRBV10-2; len: 17; CDR3aa: CASTPHGWTSETYEQYF
v_gene: TRBV11-1; len: 16; CDR3aa: CASSSSSSGSYNEQFF
v_gene: TRBV15; len: 15; CDR3aa: CATSREYGTDAEAFF
v_gene: TRBV5-4; len: 15; CDR3aa: CASSLSDQGANVLTF
v_gene: TRBV5-4; len: 12; CDR3aa: CASSPQGRELFF
v_gene: TRBV4-2; len: 16; CDR3aa: CASSQYNRDSQETQYF
v_gene: TRBV7-9; len: 14; CDR3aa: CASSTPGLVTEAFF
v_gene: TRBV5-1; len: 16; CDR3aa: CASSLSRVENTGELFF
v_gene: TRBV19; len: 12; CDR3aa: CASSMGAGGYTF
v_gene: TRBV7-8; len: 14; CDR3aa: CASSWTGTSNEQYF
v_gene: TRBV5-4; len: 15; CDR3aa: CASSLDSGSYNEQFF
v_gene: TRBV18; len: 14; CDR3aa: CASSPQGAKNIQYF
v_gene: TRBV10-1; len: 17; CDR3aa: CASSESKIGQGNYGYTF
v_gene: TRBV9; len: 12; CDR3aa: CASSGWGAEAFF
v_gene: TRBV5-4; len: 14; CDR3aa: CASSLVGAAYEQYF
v_gene: TRBV18; len: 12; CDR3aa: CASSPPWETQYF
v_gene: TRBV27; len: 15; CDR3aa: CASRTTGTGVHEAFF
v_gene: TRBV5-3; len: 15; CDR3aa: CARRGRQGRNYGYTF
v_gene: TRBV2; len: 15; CDR3aa: CASSDSGVTNEKLFF
v_gene: TRBV10-3; len: 16; CDR3aa: CATAGAGQGNTGELFF
v_gene: TRBV9; len: 14; CDR3aa: CASSVGQDYYGYTF
v_gene: TRBV7-2; len: 15; CDR3aa: CASSLFRGPSYEQYF
v_gene: TRBV19; len: 15; CDR3aa: CASRSPGGYTDTQYF
v_gene: TRBV29-1; len: 14; CDR3aa: CSVVRDRDYNEQFF
v_gene: TRBV27; len: 13; CDR3aa: CASSLVRYQPQHF
v_gene: TRBV5-6; len: 15; CDR3aa: CASSLVWTTNTEAFF
v_gene: TRBV6-5; len: 15; CDR3aa: CASSPGHRLTGELFF
v_gene: TRBV10-1; len: 15; CDR3aa: CASSESPQGAGEAFF
v_gene: TRBV11-3; len: 15; CDR3aa: CASSVGTSTYNEQFF
v_gene: TRBV11-3; len: 14; CDR3aa: CASSLIGSKNIQYF
v_gene: TRBV7-7; len: 14; CDR3aa: CASSLEGVTGELFF
v_gene: TRBV5-1; len: 13; CDR3aa: CASSLDDEETQYF